This TCR beta chain emerged from a study of cytomegalovirus exposure and HLA in healthy donors. Study findings and constraints: According to a subsequent analysis, TCR clusters from the first cohort were inclined to appear together in the 110 or so validation repertoires. Among TCR beta chains, those listed as cytomegalovirus-associated numbered 164. While the bulk of TCR sequences proved rare, some public TCRs turned up in many donors.

V was pared by 1 base and J by 3 bases, with 4 bases of the junction left unmatched. The CDR3 sequence is 16 residues long. Germline V gene sequence: CDR1 SNHLY, CDR2 FYNNEI. This clone was observed once. Antigen: not known. Profiled with immunoSEQ multiplex PCR; TCRdb holds only in-frame clones, not every one. In the table there are roughly 60,000 clones, approximately 95% of which are singletons. The donors belonged to the roughly 110-subject validation cohort, separate from the roughly 720-subject first cohort. The V call is TRBV2, the J call TRBJ2-3; TRBD2 matches 10 bases. The sample was PBMCs. The source is a woman under 30 in good health and CMV-seropositive. This CDR3 reads CASSEDVAGGTDTQYF. In nucleotides, the CDR3 is TGTGCCAGCAGTGAAGACGTAGCGGGGGGAACAGATACGCAGTATTTT.